The clone carrying this T cell receptor (beta chain) was observed a single time. The antigen is not known. TCRdb keeps only in-frame clones here, not all; method: immunoSEQ multiplex PCR. The repertoire holds over 90,000 clones, 89% seen once, with about 11% in the top ten. The sample originates from a study of PD-1 blockade in classical Hodgkin lymphoma. Study details: The patients were dosed with nivolumab 3 mg/kg, infused intravenously every 2 weeks.

V shed 5 bases, J shed 9 bases, and the junction held 2 bases outside the gene matches. The CDR3 has 12 residues. The germline V gene has CDR1 SNHLY and CDR2 FYNNEI. Each of the patients experienced relapse following autologous stem cell transplantation, and their brentuximab vedotin exposure differed. General observations from the study: CD4+ TCR diversity climbed significantly by C4D1, unlike CD8+ TCR diversity. Patients who responded completely had about the same baseline diversity as newly diagnosed patients. Baseline TCR diversity was reportedly lower in newly diagnosed patients than healthy donors.

The specimen was peripheral blood mononuclear cells (PBMCs), collected before the second cycle of nivolumab. This clonotype was obtained from a human donor with classical Hodgkin lymphoma. The rearrangement joins TRBV2 to TRBJ2-3; 10 nucleotides agree with TRBD1. CDR3 bases: TGTGCCAGCAGTCGGGGACAGGGGACGCAGTATTTT. Translation gives CASSRGQGTQYF.